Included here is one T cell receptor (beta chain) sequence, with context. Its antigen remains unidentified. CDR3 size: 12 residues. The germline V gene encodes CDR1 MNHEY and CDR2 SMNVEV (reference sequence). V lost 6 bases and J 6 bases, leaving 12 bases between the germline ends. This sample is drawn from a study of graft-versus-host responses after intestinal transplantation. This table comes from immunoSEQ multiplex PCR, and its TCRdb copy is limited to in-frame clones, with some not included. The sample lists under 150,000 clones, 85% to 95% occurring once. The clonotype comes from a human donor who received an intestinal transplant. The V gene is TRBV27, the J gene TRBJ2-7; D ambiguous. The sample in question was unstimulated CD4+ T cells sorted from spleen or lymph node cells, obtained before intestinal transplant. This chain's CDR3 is CASRPRIGEQYF. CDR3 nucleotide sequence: TGTGCCAGCAGGCCCCGCATAGGCGAGCAGTACTTC.